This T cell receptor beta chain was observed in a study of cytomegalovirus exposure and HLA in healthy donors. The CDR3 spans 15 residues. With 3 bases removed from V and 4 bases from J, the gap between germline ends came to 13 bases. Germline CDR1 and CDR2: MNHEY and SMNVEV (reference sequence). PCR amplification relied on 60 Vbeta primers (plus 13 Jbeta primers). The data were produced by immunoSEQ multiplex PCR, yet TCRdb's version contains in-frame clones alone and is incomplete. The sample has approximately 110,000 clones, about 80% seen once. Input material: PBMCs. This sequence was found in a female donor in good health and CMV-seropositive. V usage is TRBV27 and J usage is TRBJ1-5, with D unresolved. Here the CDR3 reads CASSLRAATNQPQHF. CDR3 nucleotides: TGTGCCAGCAGTTTGCGGGCAGCAACAAATCAGCCCCAGCATTTT.